Listed here are 6 T cell receptor beta chains from one sample, sequenced in a study of OX40 agonist ivuxolimab in advanced cancers. TCRdb's table, derived via immunoSEQ multiplex PCR, lists solely in-frame clones and lacks some. The sample holds roughly 40,000 clones, around 90% seen once. Here the sequenced sample was CD4+ or CD8+ T cells sorted from blood, taken in a trial of the OX40 agonist ivuxolimab. All receptors come from an adult with an advanced solid tumor such as melanoma, head and neck, liver or kidney cancer.

The V and J genes are TRBV6-8 and TRBJ2-1, with 14 bases that match TRBD2. CDR3 length: 19 amino acids. CDR1 is MNHGY, CDR2 SAAAGT, per germline. V lost 6 bases and J lost 8; bases outside the gene matches: 18. The CDR3 DNA is TGTGCCAGCAGGACATGGACTAGCGGGAGGATCCTGAAGTTTGATGAGCAGTTCTTC. Translated: CASRTWTSGRILKFDEQFF.

The chain couples TRBV19 to TRBJ2-7, with TRBD1 identical over 9 bases. V lost 4 bases to trimming and J lost 0 bases; unmatched junction nucleotides: 4. Germline V gene lookup returns CDR1 LNHDA and CDR2 SQIVND (reference sequence). The length of the CDR3 is 15 residues. The CDR3 sequence is CASSTGTGSSYEQYF. DNA of the CDR3: TGTGCCAGTAGTACCGGGACAGGGAGCTCCTACGAGCAGTACTTC.

J is TRBJ2-2 and V is TRBV28, with a tentative D call TRBD2 (6 bases). The CDR3 has 14 amino acids. The germline V gene encodes CDR1 MDHEN and CDR2 SYDVKM. V lost 5 bases and J 4 bases, leaving 11 bases between the germline ends. In DNA form, the CDR3 reads TGTGCCAGCAGTCTTCTAGCGATCACCGGGGAGCTGTTTTTT. Translated: CASSLLAITGELFF.

The V call is TRBV7-6, the J call TRBJ2-3, with 11 bases that match TRBD1. Germline V gene lookup returns CDR1 SGHVS and CDR2 FNYEAQ. V shed 5 bases and J 6 bases; nucleotides not matched to a gene: 10. The length of the CDR3 is 16 residues. The CDR3: CASSLGQGAGGDTQYF. CDR3 in DNA: TGTGCCAGCAGCCTCGGACAGGGGGCAGGTGGCGATACGCAGTATTTT.

The chain couples TRBV4-1 to TRBJ2-5; D is unresolved. V was pared by 3 bases and J by 2 bases, with 13 bases between. The CDR3 length is 15 residues. Germline-derived CDR1 and CDR2 are MGHRA and YSYEKL. Here the CDR3 reads CASSQMESAQETQYF. DNA of the CDR3: TGCGCCAGCAGCCAGATGGAGTCAGCACAAGAGACCCAGTACTTC.

V usage is TRBV7-8 and J usage is TRBJ2-1; D call uncertain. Germline assignment: CDR1 SGHVS and CDR2 FQNEAQ. V dropped 10 bases and J dropped 4 bases, with 23 bases sitting between them. This CDR3 contains 16 residues. In DNA form, the CDR3 reads TGTGCCACCTGTGCAGCAGGTCCAAAACTTTACAATGAGCAGTTCTTC. Translation gives CATCAAGPKLYNEQFF.